This passage covers 17 T cell receptor beta chains from one sample sequenced in a study of OX40 agonist ivuxolimab in advanced cancers. TCRdb keeps only in-frame clones here, not all; method: immunoSEQ multiplex PCR. The table shows roughly 72,000 clones, with about 93% occurring only once. The sequencing used CD4+ or CD8+ T cells sorted from blood, collected in a trial of the OX40 agonist ivuxolimab. All receptors come from an adult with an advanced solid tumor such as melanoma, head and neck, liver or kidney cancer.

The chain combines TRBV4-3 with TRBJ2-3, with TRBD2 identical over 11 bases. This CDR3 region has 18 residues. J gave up 6 bases and V 2 bases, and 13 bases lay outside the gene matches. Germline assignment: CDR1 LGHNA and CDR2 YSLEER. The CDR3 nucleotides read TGCGCCAGCAGCCAAACCACTAGCGGGAGACGGGGTTTGGATACGCAGTATTTT. Its protein product is CASSQTTSGRRGLDTQYF.

In its sample, this clone was seen once. A read error may produce the germline difference seen at one junction end. DNA for the CDR3: TGTGCCAGCCGTGACAGGGGGGGCACTGAAGCTTTCTTT. Translating it yields CASRDRGGTEAFF. V and J are TRBV6-1 and TRBJ1-1, with 9 bases matching TRBD1. The CDR3 covers 13 residues. CDR1 and CDR2 from the germline V gene are MNHNS and SASEGT.

The chain is built from TRBV29-1 and TRBJ2-1; 7 positions agree with TRBD1. CDR1 SQVTM and CDR2 ANQGSEA come from the germline V gene. This CDR3 has 15 amino acids. V was pared by 6 bases and J by 0 bases, with 8 bases of the junction left unmatched. The CDR3: CSVEGQQSSYNEQFF. The CDR3 bases are TGCAGCGTCGAGGGACAGCAGAGCTCCTACAATGAGCAGTTCTTC.

The chain combines TRBV10-2 with TRBJ2-7, with 7 bases that match TRBD1. Trimming cost V 2 bases and J 3 bases; bases outside gene matches: 1. Per germline, CDR1 WSHSY and CDR2 SAAADI. The CDR3 runs 13 residues. CDR3 sequence (DNA): TGCGCCAGCAGTGAGGCAGGGGGCTACGAGCAGTACTTC. It is translated as CASSEAGGYEQYF.

The chain couples TRBV28 to TRBJ2-2, with unresolved D. Trimming removed 6 bases at V and 6 bases at J, with 14 bases between. In germline, CDR1 is MDHEN, CDR2 SYDVKM. This CDR3 is built from 14 residues. The CDR3 spells CASRPPKIAGELFF. CDR3 bases: TGTGCCAGCAGGCCACCAAAAATAGCCGGGGAGCTGTTTTTT.

The V call is TRBV7-9, the J call TRBJ1-6; no clear D. The CDR3 is 12 amino acids. The V gene lost 3 bases and the J gene lost 7 bases, with 4 bases spanning the gap. The V gene's germline CDR1 is SEHNR and CDR2 FQNEAQ (reference sequence). CDR3 sequence: CASSLGNSPLHF. The CDR3 nucleotides read TGTGCCAGCAGCTTGGGGAATTCACCCCTCCACTTT.

V is TRBV12-5 and J is TRBJ2-1; D is undetermined. V lost 4 bases to trimming and J lost 12 bases, with 16 bases between them. CDR3 size: 13 residues. Germline CDR1 LGHNT, CDR2 FRNRAP. In DNA form, the CDR3 reads TGTGCTAGTGGTTATTTAACGGGCTCTCTGCAGTTCTTC. Translating gives CASGYLTGSLQFF. Full variable domain (remainder filled in from reference TRBV12-5 and TRBJ2-1): DARVTQTPRHKVTEMGQEVTMRCQPILGHNTVFWYRQTMMQGLELLAYFRNRAPLDDSGMPKDRFSAEMPDATLATLKIQPSEPRDSAVYFCASGYLTGSLQFFGPGTRLTVL.

This chain links TRBV9 with TRBJ1-6; D call uncertain. This CDR3 is 14 amino acids long. Germline values: CDR1 SGDLS, CDR2 YYNGEE. Between the trimmed V and J ends, which lost 4 bases and 7 bases, there was a span of 12 bases. CDR3 sequence: CASSPSAENSPLHF. The CDR3 DNA reads TGTGCCAGCAGCCCATCTGCTGAGAATTCACCCCTCCACTTT.

The CDR3 region is CASSWGGNYEQYF. Here the CDR3 DNA reads TGTGCCAGTAGTTGGGGCGGCAACTACGAGCAGTACTTC. This rearrangement joins TRBV19 to TRBJ2-7; D may be TRBD1 (5 bases). This CDR3 comprises 13 residues. Germline V gene data show CDR1 as LNHDA and CDR2 as SQIVND (reference sequence). Trimming removed 5 bases at V and 3 bases at J, with 11 bases between.

The gene calls are TRBV9 and TRBJ2-1; 10 nucleotides line up with TRBD2. The germline CDR1 and CDR2 sequences are SGDLS and YYNGEE. CDR3 length: 16 amino acids. Unmatched junction bases numbered 5, after V lost 3 bases and J lost 2 bases. CDR3 sequence reads: CASSAGLAITYNEQFF. The CDR3 DNA follows: TGTGCCAGCAGCGCGGGACTAGCGATTACCTACAATGAGCAGTTCTTC.

The V gene is TRBV10-3, the J gene TRBJ2-4; 9 bases map to TRBD1. The V and J ends lost 3 bases and 1 base, in that order; junction bases with no gene match: 4. Germline CDR1 is ENHRY and CDR2 is SYGVKD. There are 16 residues in the CDR3. This CDR3 reads CAISETGGSAKNIQYF. CDR3 bases: TGTGCCATCAGTGAAACAGGGGGCAGTGCCAAAAACATTCAGTACTTC.

The J gene is TRBJ2-2, the V gene TRBV14, with D possibly TRBD1 on 6 matching bases. Germline CDR1 reads SGHDN; CDR2 reads FVKESK. The CDR3 consists of 13 residues. V lost 6 bases, J lost 6 bases, and 11 bases lay in between. Here the CDR3 DNA reads TGTGCCAGCAGTTACAGGGCGGCCGGGGAGCTGTTTTTT. This encodes CASSYRAAGELFF.

V and J are TRBV7-2 and TRBJ2-7, with TRBD1 matching over 7 bases. Germline V gives CDR1 SGHTA, CDR2 FQGNSA. CDR3 size: 14 residues. V lost 7 bases and J lost 2; bases outside the gene matches: 8. CDR3 DNA: TGTGCCAGCACCCTAACAGGGGAGCCCTACGAGCAGTACTTC. This translates into CASTLTGEPYEQYF.

V is TRBV5-4 and J is TRBJ2-1, with D perhaps TRBD2 (6 bases). Germline V gene lookup returns CDR1 SGHNT and CDR2 YYREEE (reference sequence). This CDR3 contains 18 residues. V was trimmed by 0 bases and J by 0 bases, leaving 16 bases between them. This CDR3 reads CASSLAYSGVVSYNEQFF. The DNA for the CDR3 is TGTGCCAGCAGCTTGGCCTATTCGGGGGTCGTCTCCTACAATGAGCAGTTCTTC.

V is TRBV6-1 and J is TRBJ2-3; D remains unclear. The V gene's germline CDR1 is MNHNS and CDR2 SASEGT. The CDR3 covers 16 residues. V was shortened by 2 bases and J by 0 bases, with 12 bases between the two germline ends. CDR3 coding DNA: TGTGCCAGCAGTGAATTGCCCCTCGCTAGCACAGATACGCAGTATTTT. Its protein product is CASSELPLASTDTQYF.

This clone was seen a handful of times. This chain links TRBV12-5 with TRBJ1-1; 8 nucleotides agree with TRBD1. Trimming took 2 bases from V and 3 from J; bases not matched to a gene: 2. The length of the CDR3 is 14 residues. Germline loops: CDR1 LGHNT, CDR2 FRNRAP. The CDR3 here is CASGLTTGDTEAFF. In DNA form, the CDR3 reads TGTGCTAGTGGTTTGACGACAGGGGACACTGAAGCTTTCTTT.

The chain is built from TRBV29-1 and TRBJ1-2; unclear D gene. This CDR3 contains 11 residues. The V end lost 6 bases, the J end lost 2 bases, and 7 bases lay between the germline ends. The germline V gene encodes CDR1 SQVTM and CDR2 ANQGSEA. The CDR3 DNA follows: TGCAGCGTCTCAGAAAACTATGGCTACACCTTC. Translating it yields CSVSENYGYTF.